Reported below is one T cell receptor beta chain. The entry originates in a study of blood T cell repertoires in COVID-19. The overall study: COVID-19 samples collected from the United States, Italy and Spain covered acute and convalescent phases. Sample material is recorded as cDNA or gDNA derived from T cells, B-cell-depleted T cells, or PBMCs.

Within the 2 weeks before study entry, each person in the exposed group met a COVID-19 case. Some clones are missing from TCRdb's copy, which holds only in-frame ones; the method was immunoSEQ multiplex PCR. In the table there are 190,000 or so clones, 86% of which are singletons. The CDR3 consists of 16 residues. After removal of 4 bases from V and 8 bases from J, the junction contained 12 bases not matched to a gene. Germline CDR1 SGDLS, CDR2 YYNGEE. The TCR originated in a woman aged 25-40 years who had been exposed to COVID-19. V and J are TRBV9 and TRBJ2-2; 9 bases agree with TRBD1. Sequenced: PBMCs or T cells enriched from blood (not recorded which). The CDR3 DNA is TGTGCCAGCAGCCAAACCCCGGACAGGGGTAAAGGGGAGCTGTTTTTT. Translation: CASSQTPDRGKGELFF.